The 5 T cell receptor beta chains presented below share a single source sample, sequenced in a study of cytomegalovirus exposure and HLA in healthy donors. PCR was performed using 60 Vbeta and 13 Jbeta primers. Libraries were prepared by immunoSEQ multiplex PCR; TCRdb keeps only in-frame clonotypes and omits some of them. The data hold about 150,000 clones, with 70% to 80% observed a single time. The sample comprised PBMCs. The receptors originated from a man younger than 40 in good health and CMV-seropositive.

This chain links TRBV28 with TRBJ2-3; D may be TRBD2 (6 bases). Trimming took off 6 bases at V and 4 bases at J, with 14 bases between the two ends. This CDR3 region has 14 residues. From germline, CDR1 is MDHEN and CDR2 SYDVKM. The CDR3 loop is CASRPGREADTQYF. The CDR3 nucleotides read TGTGCCAGCAGGCCAGGCAGGGAGGCAGATACGCAGTATTTT.

A note on this clone: A read error may produce the germline difference seen at one junction end. The rearrangement joins TRBV2 to TRBJ1-1; D gene unclear. Germline values: CDR1 SNHLY, CDR2 FYNNEI. The CDR3 is 14 amino acids. The CDR3 DNA follows: TGTGTCAGCAGTGAGGAGGGCATGAACACTGAAGCTTTCTTT. Its protein is CVSSEEGMNTEAFF.

J is TRBJ2-7 and V is TRBV5-6; 9 nucleotides agree with TRBD2. The germline V gene has CDR1 SGHDT and CDR2 YYEEEE. The V gene end was trimmed by 1 base and the J gene end by 0 bases; junction bases not matched to a gene: 2. The CDR3 has 15 residues. The CDR3: CASSLFSGGSYEQYF. The CDR3 DNA reads as TGTGCCAGCAGCTTGTTTAGCGGGGGCTCCTACGAGCAGTACTTC.

This rearrangement joins TRBV5-1 to TRBJ2-1; 9 positions agree with TRBD1. The CDR3 extends over 14 amino acids. The junction had 9 bases not matched to a gene; V was cut back by 6 bases and J by 8 bases. CDR1 and CDR2 (germline): SGHRS, YFSETQ. DNA for the CDR3: TGCGCCAGCAAACTAACAGGGGGCGCGGATGAGCAGTTCTTC. It yields the protein CASKLTGGADEQFF.

This sequence joins TRBV6-5 and TRBJ2-3; D might be TRBD2 (5 bases). The V gene lost 0 bases and the J gene lost 9 bases, with 10 bases spanning the gap. CDR1 is MNHEY, CDR2 SVGAGI, per germline. The CDR3 runs to 13 residues. The CDR3 DNA follows: TGTGCCAGCAGTTACTCCTTCGGGGAAACGCAGTATTTT. It codes for CASSYSFGETQYF.